The present T cell receptor beta chain was sequenced within a study of tumor-infiltrating lymphocytes in primary liver carcinoma. The overall study: The study included patients who were men and women aged 30 to 69 years. The study's findings and limits: Relative to tumor region pairs, the tumor-adjacent and tumor-blood pairs showed overlap that was lower.

A primer in the constant region served to generate TCR beta cDNA from 450 to 600 ng of total RNA. Three-round nested multiplex PCR performed with slightly modified ARM-PCR produced the TCR beta libraries. TCRdb itself ran the multiplex PCR reads through MiXCR, one entry per CDR3 protein. The sample records over 100,000 distinct CDR3 sequences, 65% to 75% being singletons. RNA and DNA were co-extracted from around 18-30 mg of unsorted bulk tissue. Notes on this clonotype: Its specificity is not known.

This sequence was found in an older woman with primary liver carcinoma and hepatitis B virus infection. The sample consisted of tumor-adjacent normal liver tissue.

The CDR3 DNA is TGTGCCAGCAGTTATCTTAGCAGTAATGAGCAGTTCTTC. It is translated as CASSYLSSNEQFF. The chain has TRBV6-5 and TRBJ2-1; no reliable D call. CDR1 is MNHEY and CDR2 is SVGAGI in the germline V gene. CDR3 size: 13 residues. V dropped 3 bases and J dropped 7 bases, with 10 bases sitting between them.